This TCR beta chain was observed in a study of blood T cell repertoires in COVID-19. For the study at large: The United States, Italy and Spain provided the acute and convalescent COVID-19 samples. T cells, B-cell-depleted T cells, or PBMCs supplied cDNA or gDNA.

Per the authors' pipeline: Reference gene primer amplification gave nucleated cell count estimates. Generated by immunoSEQ multiplex PCR, the TCRdb table keeps only in-frame clones and is missing some. For V, J and clone size, that table is used; D and trimming come from the DNA. In the table there are tens of thousands of clones, approximately 80% of which are singletons. The germline CDR1 and CDR2 sequences are SGHDN and FVKESK. After removal of 1 base from V and 6 bases from J, the junction contained 1 base not matched to a gene. The CDR3 totals 13 residues. V gene TRBV14 combines with J gene TRBJ2-3; 7 nucleotides align to TRBD2. Sequencing input: peripheral blood. The TCR was taken from a human donor with active or convalescent COVID-19. The donor label of this sample is uncertain. CDR3 in amino acids: CASSQGLADTQYF. The CDR3 DNA follows: TGTGCCAGCAGCCAAGGACTAGCCGATACGCAGTATTTT.